This T cell receptor beta chain came from a study of identical twins' blood T cells. TCRdb redid the calling of the 5' RACE reads with MiXCR, one entry per CDR3 protein. The table shows 350,000 to 400,000 distinct CDR3 sequences, with roughly 30% occurring only once. A single count supports this clonotype. It may be a read error: a sequence one base away is much more abundant. The receptor's source is a woman between 18 and 49 years old in good health. The material sequenced was PBMCs.

The CDR3: CSVGGGFTGELFF. Written as DNA, the CDR3 is TGCAGCGTTGGTGGAGGATTTACCGGGGAGCTGTTTTTT. V and J are TRBV29-1 and TRBJ2-2, with a possible D match to TRBD2 (5 bases). The CDR3 is 13 amino acids. Trimming pared 4 bases from V and 5 bases from J, leaving 11 bases between. Germline assignment: CDR1 SQVTM and CDR2 ANQGSEA.